The next 27 T cell receptor beta chains were all read from a single sample in a study of OX40 agonist ivuxolimab in advanced cancers. Some clones are missing from TCRdb's copy, which holds only in-frame ones; the method was immunoSEQ multiplex PCR. The sample shows tens of thousands of clones, 65% to 90% of them seen only once. The material was CD4+ or CD8+ T cells sorted from blood, obtained in a trial of the OX40 agonist ivuxolimab. The receptor set was obtained from an adult with an advanced solid tumor such as melanoma, head and neck, liver or kidney cancer.

The J gene is TRBJ2-7, the V gene TRBV5-1; 8 bases are shared with TRBD1. The V segment lost 4 bases and the J segment 11 bases; nucleotides outside the gene matches: 11. Germline-derived CDR1 and CDR2 are SGHRS and YFSETQ. This CDR3 contains 13 residues. As DNA, the CDR3 is TGCGCCAGCAGCCCCGACGGACCGGGACAGGAGTACTTC. Residues: CASSPDGPGQEYF. Together with reference TRBV5-1 and TRBJ2-7, the CDR3 gives the full variable domain: KAGVTQTPRYLIKTRGQQVTLSCSPISGHRSVSWYQQTPGQGLQFLFEYFSETQRNKGNFPGRFSGRQFSNSRSEMNVSTLELGDSALYLCASSPDGPGQEYFGPGTRLTVT.

This clone came up a few times. The CDR3 spells CASSLDQGHEQYF. CDR3 coding DNA: TGTGCCAGCAGCTTAGATCAGGGCCACGAGCAGTACTTC. The J gene is TRBJ2-7, the V gene TRBV11-3; a weak D match, TRBD1 (5 bases). The CDR3 covers 13 residues. V lost 0 bases and J 5 bases, leaving 8 bases between the germline ends. Germline V CDR1 and CDR2: SGHNT, YENEEA.

In its sample, this clone was seen once. This chain joins TRBV7-6 and TRBJ2-1; D is ambiguous. V dropped 3 bases and J dropped 6 bases, with 3 bases sitting between them. The length of the CDR3 is 11 residues. The germline V gene encodes CDR1 SGHVS and CDR2 FNYEAQ. In nucleotides, the CDR3 is TGTGCCAGCAGCTTGGCCAATGAGCAGTTCTTC. Its translation is CASSLANEQFF.

The V call is TRBV4-3, the J call TRBJ1-1; D unclear. The germline V gene has CDR1 LGHNA and CDR2 YSLEER. The CDR3 is 14 residues long. Trimming removed 0 bases from V and 5 bases from J, with 10 bases in between. The CDR3 is CASSQDRGWTEAFF. The CDR3 DNA reads TGCGCCAGCAGCCAAGATCGAGGTTGGACTGAAGCTTTCTTT.

V gene TRBV27 combines with J gene TRBJ1-5; 11 bases map to TRBD1. From germline, CDR1 is MNHEY and CDR2 SMNVEV (reference sequence). Trimming cost V 10 bases and J 5 bases; bases outside gene matches: 10. The CDR3 is 15 amino acids. The CDR3 DNA reads as TGTGCCAAAATACTCCGGGACAGGGGGTATCAGCCCCAGCATTTT. Translating it yields CAKILRDRGYQPQHF.

In this sample, this clone turned up once. The genes are TRBV28 and TRBJ1-1, with D unresolved. V dropped 7 bases and J dropped 1 base, with 13 bases sitting between them. Germline CDR1 and CDR2: MDHEN and SYDVKM. This CDR3 is 14 amino acids long. The CDR3 here is CASTMAVPNTEAFF. As DNA, the CDR3 is TGTGCCAGCACTATGGCAGTGCCGAACACTGAAGCTTTCTTT.

The chain employs TRBV6-5 and TRBJ1-2; D not certain. V was pared by 0 bases and J by 4 bases, with 9 bases between. Germline CDR1 MNHEY, CDR2 SVGAGI. This CDR3 region has 14 residues. The CDR3 DNA is TGTGCCAGCAGTTACTCATCAGATGCCTATGGCTACACCTTC. This encodes CASSYSSDAYGYTF.

The chain links TRBV11-3 to TRBJ2-2; D gene uncertain. This CDR3 has 12 amino acids. The V end lost 5 bases, the J end lost 5 bases, and 6 bases lay between the germline ends. Germline V gene sequence: CDR1 SGHNT, CDR2 YENEEA. The CDR3 DNA sequence: TGTGCCAGCAGCAGGGCTACCGGGGAGCTGTTTTTT. It translates to CASSRATGELFF.

Within the sample, this clone is medium-sized. V is TRBV5-5 and J is TRBJ1-2; 7 nucleotides agree with TRBD1. Germline trimming cut 4 bases from V and 2 bases from J; bases unmatched to any gene: 14. This CDR3 is 17 amino acids long. Germline values: CDR1 SGHKS, CDR2 YYEKEE (reference sequence). CDR3 sequence: CASSPGTESTLNYGYTF. The CDR3 coding sequence is TGTGCCAGCAGCCCCGGGACAGAATCCACCTTAAACTATGGCTACACCTTC.

This clone was detected a few times. This chain links TRBV11-1 with TRBJ2-5, with TRBD2 identical over 7 bases. J gave up 0 bases and V 5 bases, and 6 bases lay outside the gene matches. Germline loops: CDR1 SGHAT, CDR2 FQDESV (reference sequence). The CDR3 contains 15 residues. Here the CDR3 reads CASSPGGGDQETQYF. The CDR3 nucleotides read TGTGCCAGCAGCCCGGGGGGAGGGGACCAAGAGACCCAGTACTTC.

This chain joins TRBV27 and TRBJ1-1; tentative D call: TRBD1 (5 bases). This CDR3 is built from 14 residues. Deletions cut 9 bases from V and 6 bases from J, with 20 bases between. CDR1 and CDR2 (germline): MNHEY, SMNVEV (reference sequence). The CDR3 sequence is CASVNRRGNPEAFF. CDR3 in DNA: TGTGCCAGTGTGAACCGGAGGGGTAACCCTGAAGCTTTCTTT.

V usage is TRBV27 and J usage is TRBJ2-1; D may be TRBD2 (6 bases). The CDR3 is 16 amino acids. V was cut by 3 bases and J by 0 bases, with 12 bases left in between. CDR1 and CDR2 from the germline V gene are MNHEY and SMNVEV (reference sequence). CDR3 coding DNA: TGTGCCAGCAGTTTGGAGGGGTCGAGCTCCTACAATGAGCAGTTCTTC. It translates to CASSLEGSSSYNEQFF.

V usage is TRBV5-1 and J usage is TRBJ1-4; D remains ambiguous. The CDR3 spans 16 residues. Germline assignment: CDR1 SGHRS and CDR2 YFSETQ. V was cut by 0 bases and J by 3 bases, with 12 bases left in between. The CDR3 coding sequence is TGCGCCAGCAGCTTGGGTATTGCGAAATCTAATGAAAAACTGTTTTTT. Its translation is CASSLGIAKSNEKLFF.

This clone was counted between two and nine times. This chain joins TRBV7-6 and TRBJ2-2; 9 bases line up with TRBD1. V lost 7 bases to trimming and J lost 2 bases; unmatched junction nucleotides: 5. The CDR3 consists of 15 residues. Germline values: CDR1 SGHVS, CDR2 FNYEAQ. The DNA of the CDR3 is TGTGCCAGCAACCTGGGACAGGGTAACACCGGGGAGCTGTTTTTT. This sequence encodes CASNLGQGNTGELFF. The full variable domain, with the rest looked up from reference TRBV7-6 and TRBJ2-2, is GAGVSQSPRYKVTKRGQDVALRCDPISGHVSLYWYRQALGQGPEFLTYFNYEAQQDKSGLPNDRFSAERPEGSISTLTIQRTEQRDSAMYRCASNLGQGNTGELFFGEGSRLTVL.

V gene TRBV11-3 combines with J gene TRBJ2-1; D is possibly TRBD1 (6 bases). Deletions cut 4 bases from V and 11 bases from J, with 15 bases between. CDR1 and CDR2 (germline): SGHNT, YENEEA. CDR3 length equals 13 residues. CDR3 DNA sequence: TGTGCCAGCAGCTCCTCCTGGACAGCCAAGCAGTTCTTC. Its translation: CASSSSWTAKQFF.

This clone was counted a single time. A read error may account for a junction end that differs from germline. The chain carries TRBV12-5 and TRBJ1-2, with TRBD1 matching over 8 bases. The CDR3 is made up of 15 amino acids. Germline V CDR1 and CDR2: LGHNT, FRNRAP. In nucleotides, the CDR3 is TGTGCTAGTGGATTGGGGGCAGGGGGCGCGTATGGCTACACCTTC. Translating gives CASGLGAGGAYGYTF.

This chain joins TRBV27 and TRBJ2-1; D might be TRBD1 or TRBD2, each matching 5 bases. The V end lost 2 bases, the J end lost 5 bases, and 10 bases lay between the germline ends. CDR3 length: 14 residues. Germline CDR1 and CDR2: MNHEY and SMNVEV (reference sequence). CDR3 sequence (DNA): TGTGCCAGCAGTTTAACCGGGACCCACAATGAGCAGTTCTTC. Its protein product is CASSLTGTHNEQFF.

This sequence joins TRBV28 and TRBJ2-1; D is perhaps TRBD1 (6 bases). The CDR3 has 15 residues. Germline CDR1 is MDHEN and CDR2 is SYDVKM. V lost 3 bases and J lost 2, with 11 bases in between. CDR3 residues: CASSFVGAPYNEQFF. The CDR3 bases are TGTGCCAGCAGTTTCGTGGGGGCCCCCTACAATGAGCAGTTCTTC.

To note about this clone: Other DNA sequences in this specimen translate into the identical CDR3. The CDR3 nucleotides are TGTGCCAGCAGCGTGACAGGGGTCGACGAGCAGTACTTC. This sequence encodes CASSVTGVDEQYF. This chain connects TRBV9 to TRBJ2-7, with 8 bases lining up with TRBD1. The germline gives CDR1 SGDLS, CDR2 YYNGEE. V dropped 2 bases and J dropped 5; count of bases not matched to a gene: 3. The length of the CDR3 is 13 residues.

This clone was seen a few times. V is TRBV19 and J is TRBJ1-5, with D uncertain. The length of the CDR3 is 15 residues. Trimming stripped 7 bases from V and 2 bases from J, with 15 bases between. The germline V gene encodes CDR1 LNHDA and CDR2 SQIVND (reference sequence). The CDR3 nucleotides are TGTGCCAGTAATCCCGCCAACGGAGGCAATCAGCCCCAGCATTTT. Amino acid sequence: CASNPANGGNQPQHF.

The CDR3 reads CASSPGLANTGELFF. In DNA, the CDR3 is TGTGCCAGCAGTCCTGGACTAGCGAACACCGGGGAGCTGTTTTTT. The rearrangement uses TRBV6-1 and TRBJ2-2, with 7 bases lining up with TRBD2. This CDR3 contains 15 residues. With V trimmed by 5 bases and J by 0 bases, 3 bases remained unmatched. Germline V lookup: CDR1 MNHNS, CDR2 SASEGT.

This sequence joins TRBV11-2 and TRBJ2-2; 7 nucleotides match TRBD1. There are 16 residues in the CDR3. The germline CDR1 and CDR2 sequences are SGHAT and FQNNGV. Trimming removed 8 bases from V and 0 bases from J; junction bases left unmatched: 9. Here the CDR3 DNA reads TGTGCCAGCCGACAGGGAGACATCGCGAACACCGGGGAGCTGTTTTTT. Its translation is CASRQGDIANTGELFF.

In regard to this clone: This sample includes further DNA sequences coding for the same CDR3. The V gene is TRBV14, the J gene TRBJ2-7; no reliable D call. The CDR3 runs 13 residues. Per the germline V gene, CDR1 is SGHDN and CDR2 is FVKESK. Trimming shortened V by 0 bases and J by 3 bases, and 6 bases separated the two germline ends. CDR3 amino acids: CASSQDPIYEQYF. In nucleotides, the CDR3 is TGTGCCAGCAGCCAAGACCCCATCTACGAGCAGTACTTC.

This rearrangement joins TRBV7-3 to TRBJ1-6, with D possibly matching TRBD1 (5 bases). The CDR3 is made up of 14 amino acids. Germline CDR1 reads SGHTA; CDR2 reads FQGTGA. Trimming removed 2 bases at V and 5 bases at J, with 7 bases between. The CDR3 nucleotides are TGTGCCAGCAGCTTAGGAGGGGATAATTCACCCCTCCACTTT. Translating it yields CASSLGGDNSPLHF.

The chain employs TRBV5-6 and TRBJ1-2; 9 nucleotides match TRBD1. The germline CDR1 and CDR2 sequences are SGHDT and YYEEEE. CDR3 length: 12 amino acids. V was clipped by 4 bases and J by 12 bases; unmatched bases: 7. The CDR3 sequence: CASSPGTGHNTF. DNA for the CDR3: TGTGCCAGCAGCCCTGGGACAGGGCACAACACCTTC. The entire variable domain, with the rest obtained from reference TRBV5-6 and TRBJ1-2, is as follows: DAGVTQSPTHLIKTRGQQVTLRCSPKSGHDTVSWYQQALGQGPQFIFQYYEEEERQRGNFPDRFSGHQFPNYSSELNVNALLLGDSALYLCASSPGTGHNTFGSGTRLTVV.

The rearrangement uses TRBV21-1 and TRBJ1-4; TRBD1, the D gene given by the table, was not confirmed from the DNA. TRBV21-1 is a pseudogene segment. The CDR3 totals 17 residues. The CDR3 DNA reads TGTGCCAGCAGCAAAGGGACCCCGACAGGGTTTTACGAAAAACTGTTTTTT. Its translation: CASSKGTPTGFYEKLFF.

The chain links TRBV7-3 to TRBJ1-3; D gene ambiguous. V was trimmed by 5 bases and J by 0 bases, leaving 11 bases between them. Germline CDR1 and CDR2: SGHTA and FQGTGA. CDR3 length: 15 residues. The CDR3 nucleotides are TGTGCCAGCAGCCCAGACATGAGCTCTGGAAACACCATATATTTT. Its translation is CASSPDMSSGNTIYF.